This entry describes one TCR beta chain. The target antigen is unknown. This specimen belongs to a study of OX40 agonist ivuxolimab in advanced cancers. Here immunoSEQ multiplex PCR was the method, and the copy in TCRdb shows in-frame clones only, minus some. Among 35,000 to 40,000 clones listed, approximately 87% were seen once. The CDR3 sequence is 17 residues long. Germline trimming cut 3 bases from V and 0 bases from J; bases unmatched to any gene: 5. Germline values: CDR1 KGHSH, CDR2 LQKENI. A history of autoimmune disease or systemic immunosuppression excluded patients. Regarding the study as a whole: At 0.1 to 3.0 mg/kg and by week 6, CD4+ and CD8+ T cells in the blood had expanded clonally.

This chain uses TRBV18 with TRBJ2-1, with TRBD2 matching 10 bases. Sequenced here: CD4+ or CD8+ T cells sorted from blood, sampled in a trial of the OX40 agonist ivuxolimab. The sequence was obtained from an adult with an advanced solid tumor such as melanoma, head and neck, liver or kidney cancer. CDR3 amino acids: CASSPSSGRLSYNEQFF. CDR3 sequence (DNA): TGTGCCAGCTCACCCAGTAGCGGGAGGCTCTCCTACAATGAGCAGTTCTTC.